Below, 6 T cell receptor beta chains from the same sample are listed, as sequenced in a study of human T cells and chemical hapten exposure. Via MiXCR, TCRdb re-called the RACE reads, giving one row per CDR3 protein. The repertoire holds 45,000 to 60,000 distinct CDR3 sequences, with around 9.3% as singletons. The time point: patch test 1, 2 weeks after DPC sensitization. Treatment here: therapeutic diphenylcyclopropenone sensitization with weekly scalp DPC. Sequencing was performed on whole blood, taken in connection with sensitization to the hapten diphenylcyclopropenone (DPC). These receptor sequences come from a woman in her forties with alopecia areata. Some clones in this sample may be carry-over from other donors' samples.

This sequence joins TRBV4-1 and TRBJ2-1; D is possibly TRBD2 (6 bases). Germline lookup yields CDR1 MGHRA and CDR2 YSYEKL. Trimming removed 1 base at V and 7 bases at J, with 11 bases between. The CDR3 loop spans 14 amino acids. The CDR3 protein is CASSQVQSGNEQFF. DNA of the CDR3: TGCGCCAGCAGCCAAGTGCAAAGCGGGAATGAGCAGTTCTTC.

This clonotype showed up many times. The rearrangement joins TRBV7-9 to TRBJ2-5; no firm D call. Germline V gene lookup returns CDR1 SEHNR and CDR2 FQNEAQ (reference sequence). Trimming removed 3 bases at V and 1 base at J, with 12 bases between. This CDR3 has 15 amino acids. The CDR3 loop reads CASSFRRPFQETQYF. CDR3 nucleotide sequence: TGTGCCAGCAGCTTTCGTCGGCCGTTCCAAGAGACCCAGTACTTC.

This clonotype was seen at least ten times. The chain combines TRBV5-1 with TRBJ2-3, with 9 bases identical to TRBD1. V trimming: 0 bases; J trimming: 8 bases; junction bases outside the gene matches: 10. Germline V CDR1 and CDR2: SGHRS, YFSETQ. This CDR3 region has 16 residues. The CDR3 DNA follows: TGCGCCAGCAGCTTGGCATCCGGGACAGGGCAAGCTACGCAGTATTTT. It encodes CASSLASGTGQATQYF.

This clonotype was observed at least ten times. The V gene is TRBV18, the J gene TRBJ1-5; 10 positions agree with TRBD1. Germline V gene lookup returns CDR1 KGHSH and CDR2 LQKENI. V lost 1 base, J lost 2 bases, and 8 bases stayed unmatched. The CDR3 sequence is 18 residues long. The DNA for the CDR3 is TGTGCCAGCTCACCACAAATTCGGACAGGGGGAGGCAATCAGCCCCAGCATTTT. Translated, it gives CASSPQIRTGGGNQPQHF.

Many counts were recorded for this clonotype. The chain couples TRBV3-1 to TRBJ2-7, with 7 nucleotides matching TRBD2. The germline CDR1 and CDR2 sequences are LGHDT and YNNKEL (reference sequence). The CDR3 length is 15 residues. The V gene end was trimmed by 4 bases and the J gene end by 2 bases; junction bases not matched to a gene: 8. Here the CDR3 DNA reads TGTGCCAGCAGCCCCTTGGGAGGGAAGACCTACGAGCAGTACTTC. Its translation is CASSPLGGKTYEQYF.

This clonotype was observed many times. The chain links TRBV5-1 to TRBJ1-2; D possibly corresponds to TRBD1 (6 bases). Trimming left V 0 bases short and J 4 bases short, with 16 bases between. There are 16 residues in the CDR3. Germline V gives CDR1 SGHRS, CDR2 YFSETQ. The CDR3: CASSLVGATGTYGYTF. CDR3 nucleotide sequence: TGCGCCAGCAGCTTGGTAGGGGCGACAGGAACCTATGGCTACACCTTC.